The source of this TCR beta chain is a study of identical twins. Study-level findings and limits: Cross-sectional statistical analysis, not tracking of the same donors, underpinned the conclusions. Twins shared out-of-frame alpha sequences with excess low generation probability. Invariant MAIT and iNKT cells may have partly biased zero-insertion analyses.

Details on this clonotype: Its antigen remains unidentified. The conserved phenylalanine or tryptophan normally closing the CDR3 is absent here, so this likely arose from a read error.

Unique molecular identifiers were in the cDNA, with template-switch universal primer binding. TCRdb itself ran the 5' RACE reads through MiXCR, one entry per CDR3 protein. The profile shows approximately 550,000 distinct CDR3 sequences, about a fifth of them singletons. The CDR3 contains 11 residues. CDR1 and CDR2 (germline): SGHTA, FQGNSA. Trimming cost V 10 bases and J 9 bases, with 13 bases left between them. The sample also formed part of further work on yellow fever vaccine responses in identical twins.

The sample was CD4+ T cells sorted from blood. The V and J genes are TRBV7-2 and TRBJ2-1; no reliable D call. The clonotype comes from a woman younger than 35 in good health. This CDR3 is CATSRGPEQFV. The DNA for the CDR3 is TGTGCCACCTCAAGAGGCCCTGAGCAGTTCGTC.